These T cell receptor beta chains were read from a single sample in a study of OX40 agonist ivuxolimab in advanced cancers. Clones were sequenced by immunoSEQ multiplex PCR, and TCRdb holds only the in-frame ones, with some missing. In the table there are tens of thousands of clones, about 76% of which are singletons. The source was CD4+ or CD8+ T cells sorted from blood, collected in a trial of the OX40 agonist ivuxolimab. The source of these receptors is an adult with an advanced solid tumor such as melanoma, head and neck, liver or kidney cancer. Both conserved end residues are part of each CDR3. Fields, in order: clone size, D gene, V gene, J gene, CDR3 DNA, CDR3 protein. A D gene is named only where the DNA matches it firmly. Clone size, where shown, is once, few, many, or a class for clones that have expanded.

size: NA
D: NA
V: TRBV5-6
J: TRBJ2-1
DNA: TGTGCCAGCAAAATACAGGGTATCTATGAGCAGTTCTTC
CDR3: CASKIQGIYEQFF

size: NA
D: TRBD1
V: TRBV19
J: TRBJ2-7
DNA: TGTGCCAGTAGTTTGAGTGCCGGGACAGGAGTCTACGAGCAGTACTTC
CDR3: CASSLSAGTGVYEQYF

size: NA
D: NA
V: TRBV27
J: TRBJ2-7
DNA: TGTGCCAGCAGTTTGGGGCTTCCCTACGAGCAGTACTTC
CDR3: CASSLGLPYEQYF

size: NA
D: TRBD1
V: TRBV4-2
J: TRBJ1-1
DNA: TGTGCCAGCAGCCAATCGACAGGGGGGCTTGAAGCTTTCTTT
CDR3: CASSQSTGGLEAFF

size: NA
D: NA
V: TRBV4-2
J: TRBJ2-3
DNA: TGTGCCAGCAGCGAGGGGACACTCAGTAGCACAGATACGCAGTATTTT
CDR3: CASSEGTLSSTDTQYF

size: NA
D: TRBD1
V: TRBV9
J: TRBJ1-2
DNA: TGTGCCAGCAGCCCCGAGGACAGGGGAAGAGGCTACACCTTC
CDR3: CASSPEDRGRGYTF

size: once
D: TRBD2
V: TRBV13
J: TRBJ2-3
DNA: TGTGCCAGCAGCTTAGGCCGTCTTGGGGGGGGCACAGATACGCAGTATTTT
CDR3: CASSLGRLGGGTDTQYF

size: NA
D: NA
V: TRBV28
J: TRBJ2-2
DNA: TGTGCCAGCAGTTTCTACCAGAACACCGGGGAGCTGTTTTTT
CDR3: CASSFYQNTGELFF

size: NA
D: NA
V: TRBV27
J: TRBJ2-6
DNA: TGTGCCAGCAGTTCCCTCGGAGGAACTGGGGCCAACGTCCTGACTTTC
CDR3: CASSSLGGTGANVLTF

size: NA
D: NA
V: TRBV7-6
J: TRBJ2-7
DNA: TGTGCCAGCGGGGAGGAGGGGGAGCAGTACTTC
CDR3: CASGEEGEQYF

size: once
D: NA
V: TRBV28
J: TRBJ2-1
DNA: TGTGCCAGCCTCTTATCCGCCGGGGGAGGCGAGCAGTTCTTC
CDR3: CASLLSAGGGEQFF

size: NA
D: TRBD1
V: TRBV19
J: TRBJ2-5
DNA: TGTGCCAGTAGTACCGGGACAGGGGGGGAGACCCAGTACTTC
CDR3: CASSTGTGGETQYF

size: NA
D: NA
V: TRBV28
J: TRBJ1-5
DNA: TGTGCCAGCAATTTGATTGGAGCCCCTCAGCCCCAGCATTTT
CDR3: CASNLIGAPQPQHF

size: NA
D: TRBD2
V: TRBV4-3
J: TRBJ2-2
DNA: TGCGCCAGCAGCCACGAGGGACTAGCGGGAGTGGCCGGGGAGCTGTTTTTT
CDR3: CASSHEGLAGVAGELFF

size: NA
D: TRBD1
V: TRBV18
J: TRBJ2-7
DNA: TGTGCCAGCTCACCAGGGGGACAGTCCTACGAGCAGTACTTC
CDR3: CASSPGGQSYEQYF

size: once
D: NA
V: TRBV6-6
J: TRBJ1-3
DNA: TGTGCCAGCAGTTACTCGTTGGGTTCTGGAAACACCATATATTTT
CDR3: CASSYSLGSGNTIYF

size: few
D: TRBD1
V: TRBV9
J: TRBJ1-1
DNA: TGTGCCAGCAGCGTTGTCGACAGGGGACCTGAAGCTTTCTTT
CDR3: CASSVVDRGPEAFF

size: NA
D: NA
V: TRBV15
J: TRBJ1-1
DNA: TGTGCCACCAGCAGCGGACCTTATTGGGCCGATGGTAGCACTGAAGCTTTCTTT
CDR3: CATSSGPYWADGSTEAFF

size: NA
D: NA
V: TRBV28
J: TRBJ1-2
DNA: TGTGCCAGCAGTTTAGAAAGCTTTGGCTATGGCTACACCTTC
CDR3: CASSLESFGYGYTF

size: NA
D: NA
V: TRBV27
J: TRBJ1-1
DNA: TGTGCCAGCAGCCTCGGAAGTTCGGGACAACCTTTCTTT
CDR3: CASSLGSSGQPFF

size: NA
D: TRBD2
V: TRBV19
J: TRBJ2-1
DNA: TGTGCCAGTAGTCCATTCGGACTAGCGGGGGTTGATGAGCAGTTCTTC
CDR3: CASSPFGLAGVDEQFF

size: NA
D: TRBD1
V: TRBV29-1
J: TRBJ2-2
DNA: TGCAGCGCATCGGCGGGACAGGGGGTGGGCGGGGAGCTGTTTTTT
CDR3: CSASAGQGVGGELFF

size: NA
D: NA
V: TRBV11-3
J: TRBJ1-1
DNA: TGTGCCAGCAGCTTAGAGTCTTCAGGGGCGAACACTGAAGCTTTCTTT
CDR3: CASSLESSGANTEAFF

size: NA
D: TRBD2
V: TRBV28
J: TRBJ2-5
DNA: TGTGCCAGCAGTTTAAACCTAGCGGGGGCAGAGACCCAGTACTTC
CDR3: CASSLNLAGAETQYF

size: NA
D: NA
V: TRBV28
J: TRBJ1-2
DNA: TGTGCCAGCAGTTTAAATGGGGTCCGCTACACCTTC
CDR3: CASSLNGVRYTF

size: NA
D: NA
V: TRBV27
J: TRBJ2-1
DNA: TGTGCCAGCAGCTCCCGGGACCTATACAATGAGCAGTTCTTC
CDR3: CASSSRDLYNEQFF

size: NA
D: TRBD1
V: TRBV4-3
J: TRBJ2-5
DNA: TGCGCCAGCAGCCACTTGGGACAGGGCTTAGAGACCCAGTACTTC
CDR3: CASSHLGQGLETQYF

size: NA
D: NA
V: TRBV9
J: TRBJ1-2
DNA: TGTGCCAGCAGCGCCCGGGACGGGGACGGGGGCTACACCTTC
CDR3: CASSARDGDGGYTF

size: NA
D: NA
V: TRBV28
J: TRBJ2-5
DNA: TGTGCCAGCAGTTTATCGGTGCTACAGTACCAAGAGACCCAGTACTTC
CDR3: CASSLSVLQYQETQYF

size: NA
D: NA
V: TRBV7-5
J: TRBJ1-5
DNA: TGTGCCAGCAGCTTAGGCGATCAGCCCCAGCATTTT
CDR3: CASSLGDQPQHF

size: NA
D: TRBD1
V: TRBV7-9
J: TRBJ2-5
DNA: TGTGCCAGCAGCCAAACGACCGGGACAGGGCTAGAGACCCAGTACTTC
CDR3: CASSQTTGTGLETQYF

size: once
D: NA
V: TRBV4-1
J: TRBJ1-2
DNA: TGCGCCAGCAGCCAACAGGGGAGCTATGGCTACACCTTC
CDR3: CASSQQGSYGYTF

size: NA
D: NA
V: TRBV19
J: TRBJ2-2
DNA: TGTGCCAGTAATGAGTGGTTCGGGGACACCGGGGAGCTGTTTTTT
CDR3: CASNEWFGDTGELFF

size: NA
D: NA
V: TRBV5-6
J: TRBJ2-1
DNA: TGTGCCAGCAGCCCCGGCTTTAATGAGCAGTTCTTC
CDR3: CASSPGFNEQFF

size: NA
D: NA
V: TRBV29-1
J: TRBJ2-7
DNA: TGCAGCGTTGAAGGGGTCAACGAGCAGTACTTC
CDR3: CSVEGVNEQYF

size: NA
D: TRBD1
V: TRBV28
J: TRBJ1-5
DNA: TGTGCCAGCAGTTTATCCATGGACAGGGGTGATTCAAATCAGCCCCAGCATTTT
CDR3: CASSLSMDRGDSNQPQHF

size: few
D: TRBD2
V: TRBV11-3
J: TRBJ2-1
DNA: TGTGCCAGCAGCTTCGAAACGGGGGGGTCTTACAATGAGCAGTTCTTC
CDR3: CASSFETGGSYNEQFF

size: NA
D: NA
V: TRBV6-5
J: TRBJ1-2
DNA: TGTGCCAGCAGTGGAGAGGACAGAGGCGACTATGGCTACACCTTC
CDR3: CASSGEDRGDYGYTF

size: NA
D: NA
V: TRBV4-2
J: TRBJ2-7
DNA: TGTGCCAGCAGCCAAGATGCCCCAGAGCAGTACTTC
CDR3: CASSQDAPEQYF

size: NA
D: TRBD2
V: TRBV2
J: TRBJ2-3
DNA: TGTGCCAGCAGTGAAAGAGGACTAGCGGGCACAGATACGCAGTATTTT
CDR3: CASSERGLAGTDTQYF

size: NA
D: NA
V: TRBV9
J: TRBJ2-7
DNA: TGTGCCAGCAGCGTAGACGACTGGCCGTCCTACGAGCAGTACTTC
CDR3: CASSVDDWPSYEQYF

size: NA
D: TRBD2
V: TRBV29-1
J: TRBJ2-2
DNA: TGCAGCGTTGAGGGACTAGGGAACACCGGGGAGCTGTTTTTT
CDR3: CSVEGLGNTGELFF

size: NA
D: NA
V: TRBV27
J: TRBJ2-3
DNA: TGTGCCAGCAGTTTAATCGGTTCTCTCACAGATACGCAGTATTTT
CDR3: CASSLIGSLTDTQYF

size: NA
D: NA
V: TRBV6-1
J: TRBJ2-5
DNA: TGTGCCAGTCGTCGAGCGGGCGTAGAGACCCAGTACTTC
CDR3: CASRRAGVETQYF

size: NA
D: NA
V: TRBV5-6
J: TRBJ1-1
DNA: TGTGCCAGCAGCTTCGGCGTGGAGGGACCAGCTTTCTTT
CDR3: CASSFGVEGPAFF

size: NA
D: TRBD2
V: TRBV9
J: TRBJ2-3
DNA: TGTGCCAGCAGCGGACTAGCGGGAGGGGGTGGCACAGATACGCAGTATTTT
CDR3: CASSGLAGGGGTDTQYF

size: few
D: NA
V: TRBV6-1
J: TRBJ1-5
DNA: TGTGCCAGCACGATCAATAGCAATCAGCCCCAGCATTTT
CDR3: CASTINSNQPQHF

size: once
D: NA
V: TRBV7-9
J: TRBJ2-1
DNA: TGTGCCAGCAGCTTAGTTCTTGGATACAATGAGCAGTTCTTC
CDR3: CASSLVLGYNEQFF

size: NA
D: NA
V: TRBV4-1
J: TRBJ1-2
DNA: TGCGCCAGCAGCCAAGGGGGGACCTATGGCTACACCTTC
CDR3: CASSQGGTYGYTF

size: NA
D: TRBD1
V: TRBV9
J: TRBJ1-5
DNA: TGTGCCAGCAGCGTAGGCACAGGGGGCAATCAGCCCCAGCATTTT
CDR3: CASSVGTGGNQPQHF

size: NA
D: TRBD2
V: TRBV27
J: TRBJ2-3
DNA: TGTGCCAGCAGTTTATCCCCTAGCGGGAGTAGCACAGATACGCAGTATTTT
CDR3: CASSLSPSGSSTDTQYF

size: NA
D: NA
V: TRBV9
J: TRBJ1-5
DNA: TGTGCCAGCAGCGTAGATGGGGGCCAACAGCCCCAGCATTTT
CDR3: CASSVDGGQQPQHF

size: NA
D: NA
V: TRBV27
J: TRBJ2-6
DNA: TGTGCCAGCAGTTTTGCAGGGGGGCTGGCGGGGGCCAACGTCCTGACTTTC
CDR3: CASSFAGGLAGANVLTF

size: NA
D: TRBD2
V: TRBV2
J: TRBJ2-3
DNA: TGTGCCAGAGGACTAGCGGGGGATAGCACAGATACGCAGTATTTT
CDR3: CARGLAGDSTDTQYF

size: few
D: TRBD1
V: TRBV7-9
J: TRBJ2-2
DNA: TGTGCCATCCCGGGACAGGGCGACACCGGGGAGCTGTTTTTT
CDR3: CAIPGQGDTGELFF